Listed here are 26 T cell receptor beta chains from one sample, sequenced in a study of shared clonotypes between healthy human individuals. The naive CD8 subset, CD45RO-negative cells positively selected for CCR7, excluded terminally differentiated effector memory CD45RA+ cells. TCRdb keeps only in-frame clones here, not all; method: immunoSEQ multiplex PCR. The sample shows roughly 1,800,000 clones, about 95% of them seen only once. Source material: naive CD8+ T cells sorted from blood. The receptors derive from a man younger than 30 in good health.

The chain recombines TRBV5-1 with TRBJ1-2; possibly TRBD1 for D (6 bases). The CDR3 has 15 residues. In germline, CDR1 is SGHRS, CDR2 YFSETQ. Trimming pared 4 bases from V and 7 bases from J, leaving 20 bases between. CDR3 nucleotides: TGCGCCAGCAGCCCGGACAGTCTGCGGGCGTCTGGCTACACCTTC. Translated: CASSPDSLRASGYTF.

This clone was picked up one time. The chain uses TRBV30 and TRBJ1-2; D call uncertain. CDR3 length: 14 residues. Germline-derived CDR1 and CDR2 are GTSNPN and SVGIG (reference sequence). With 0 bases removed from V and 3 bases from J, the gap between germline ends came to 11 bases. CDR3 bases: TGTGCCTGGAGTGTACTGGGAGGGTACTATGGCTACACCTTC. Its protein is CAWSVLGGYYGYTF.

A note on this clone: The same CDR3 is also encoded by other DNA sequences in this sample. The chain has TRBV27 and TRBJ1-2; D might be TRBD1 (6 bases). From germline, CDR1 is MNHEY and CDR2 SMNVEV (reference sequence). The CDR3 totals 14 residues. Trimming shortened V by 3 bases and J by 0 bases, and 8 bases separated the two germline ends. CDR3 coding DNA: TGTGCCAGCAGTTTTCAGGGGTCTAACTATGGCTACACCTTC. Its protein is CASSFQGSNYGYTF.

The CDR3 protein is CASSTTGVGDEKLFF. DNA for the CDR3: TGTGCCAGCAGTACCACCGGGGTAGGGGATGAAAAACTGTTTTTT. V gene TRBV28 combines with J gene TRBJ1-4, with D possibly TRBD1 on 5 matching bases. This CDR3 is built from 15 residues. CDR1 and CDR2 (germline): MDHEN, SYDVKM. Trimming left V 5 bases short and J 6 bases short, with 16 bases between.

The chain recombines TRBV9 with TRBJ2-7; D not resolved. The ends were cut back, 3 bases at V and 0 bases at J, with 7 bases in the middle. Per the germline V gene, CDR1 is SGDLS and CDR2 is YYNGEE. This CDR3 contains 13 residues. DNA for the CDR3: TGTGCCAGCAGCGCCCCCTACTCCTACGAGCAGTACTTC. It codes for CASSAPYSYEQYF.

This clone was seen a single time. This chain joins TRBV27 and TRBJ2-5; D call uncertain. The V and J ends lost 3 bases and 5 bases respectively, with 10 bases between them. CDR1 MNHEY and CDR2 SMNVEV come from the germline V gene (reference sequence). CDR3 size: 13 residues. The CDR3 bases are TGTGCCAGCAGTTTTAAGGGTCGCGAGACCCAGTACTTC. Translated, it gives CASSFKGRETQYF.

J is TRBJ1-1 and V is TRBV5-3; no reliable D call. TRBV5-3 is an open reading frame, and its role is uncertain. There are 11 residues in the CDR3. The V gene lost 5 bases and the J gene lost 6 bases, with 8 bases spanning the gap. CDR3 DNA sequence: TGTGCCAGAAGTTCTAAAGCTGAAGCTTTCTTT. Translated, it gives CARSSKAEAFF.

Concerning this clone itself: The same CDR3 is also encoded by other DNA sequences in this sample. The CDR3 here is CASSLGGSNTGELFF. CDR3 coding DNA: TGTGCCAGCAGCTTAGGCGGCAGCAACACCGGGGAGCTGTTTTTT. The chain is built from TRBV7-2 and TRBJ2-2; D gene ambiguous. Per germline, CDR1 SGHTA and CDR2 FQGNSA. Trimming left V 1 base short and J 2 bases short, with 8 bases between. The CDR3 is made up of 15 amino acids.

This clone was counted a single time. The chain is built from TRBV28 and TRBJ2-7; D ambiguous. Trimming left V 3 bases short and J 6 bases short, with 12 bases between. The CDR3 sequence is 13 residues long. The germline V gene has CDR1 MDHEN and CDR2 SYDVKM. The DNA for the CDR3 is TGTGCCAGCAGTTTTGTAGGCTTTGGCGAGCAGTACTTC. Translating it yields CASSFVGFGEQYF.

J is TRBJ2-7 and V is TRBV4-1, with D possibly TRBD2 on 5 matching bases. The germline V gene encodes CDR1 MGHRA and CDR2 YSYEKL. Deletions cut 1 base from V and 2 bases from J, with 12 bases between. The CDR3 is 15 residues long. The DNA for the CDR3 is TGCGCCAGCAGCCAAGCCCCGGGGAGCCCCTACGAGCAGTACTTC. Translation gives CASSQAPGSPYEQYF.

The J gene is TRBJ1-2, the V gene TRBV27; TRBD1 might be the D (5 bases). This CDR3 is built from 17 residues. Trimming left V 7 bases short and J 5 bases short, with 26 bases between. Looked up from germline, CDR1 is MNHEY and CDR2 is SMNVEV (reference sequence). The CDR3 DNA is TGTGCCAGCACCGAGAGGGCAGCCCCACAGACAGTGTATGGCTACACCTTC. Translating it yields CASTERAAPQTVYGYTF.

This clone was seen only once. This chain uses TRBV7-9 with TRBJ2-1, with a tentative D call TRBD2 (5 bases). From germline, CDR1 is SEHNR and CDR2 FQNEAQ (reference sequence). V lost 8 bases and J 0 bases, leaving 8 bases between the germline ends. This CDR3 contains 13 residues. The CDR3 is CASLASSYNEQFF. In DNA, the CDR3 is TGTGCCAGCTTAGCGAGCTCCTACAATGAGCAGTTCTTC.

Here the CDR3 DNA reads TGTGCCAGTACCACTGGAGGGTTAGAAGCTTTCTTT. Protein sequence: CASTTGGLEAFF. The chain combines TRBV19 with TRBJ1-1, with D unresolved. Germline V gives CDR1 LNHDA, CDR2 SQIVND (reference sequence). The CDR3 loop spans 12 amino acids. Trimming stripped 7 bases from V and 8 bases from J, with 14 bases between.

The chain combines TRBV4-3 with TRBJ2-5; TRBD1 aligns across 7 bases. The germline V gene encodes CDR1 LGHNA and CDR2 YSLEER. This CDR3 spans 15 amino acids. V gave up 0 bases and J gave up 2 bases; unmatched junction bases: 3. The CDR3 DNA reads as TGCGCCAGCAGCCAAGACAGGGACAGTCAAGAGACCCAGTACTTC. Its protein is CASSQDRDSQETQYF.

The chain joins TRBV7-9 to TRBJ2-7, with 10 positions matching TRBD1. This CDR3 is 16 amino acids long. The germline V gene has CDR1 SEHNR and CDR2 FQNEAQ (reference sequence). V shed 5 bases and J 8 bases; nucleotides not matched to a gene: 15. The CDR3 DNA reads TGTGCCAGCAGCCGGATCGGAGGAGACAGGGGGCCTAAGCAGTACTTC. The encoded protein is CASSRIGGDRGPKQYF.

The chain has TRBV5-1 and TRBJ2-1; the D is unclear. V lost 1 base and J lost 7, with 12 bases in between. CDR1 is SGHRS and CDR2 is YFSETQ in the germline V gene. CDR3 length equals 14 residues. The CDR3 loop is CASSLREMTNEQFF. CDR3 in DNA: TGCGCCAGCAGCTTGAGGGAAATGACGAATGAGCAGTTCTTC.

The chain employs TRBV18 and TRBJ2-7, with D possibly being TRBD1 or TRBD2 (5 bases each). V was pared by 3 bases and J by 6 bases, with 18 bases between. CDR3 length equals 15 residues. CDR1 is KGHSH, CDR2 LQKENI, per germline. The CDR3 loop reads CASSPGGPPAGEQYF. DNA of the CDR3: TGTGCCAGCTCACCTGGGGGTCCACCGGCGGGCGAGCAGTACTTC.

The V gene is TRBV5-1, the J gene TRBJ1-5; D gene unclear. In germline, CDR1 is SGHRS, CDR2 YFSETQ. The CDR3 runs to 15 residues. V lost 0 bases and J 2 bases, leaving 9 bases between the germline ends. The CDR3 here is CASSLGVSGNQPQHF. The DNA for the CDR3 is TGCGCCAGCAGCTTGGGGGTGAGCGGCAATCAGCCCCAGCATTTT.

This clone occurred once. This sequence joins TRBV19 and TRBJ2-7, with 8 bases aligning to TRBD2. The germline gives CDR1 LNHDA, CDR2 SQIVND (reference sequence). V shed 3 bases and J 1 base; nucleotides not matched to a gene: 5. The CDR3 runs 15 residues. Here the CDR3 reads CASSMAGGPSYEQYF. DNA of the CDR3: TGTGCCAGTAGTATGGCGGGAGGCCCTTCCTACGAGCAGTACTTC.

The rearrangement links TRBV4-1 to TRBJ1-1; 11 bases map to TRBD1. This CDR3 has 15 amino acids. Germline assignment: CDR1 MGHRA and CDR2 YSYEKL. J gave up 4 bases and V 1 base, and 2 bases lay outside the gene matches. The CDR3 nucleotides are TGCGCCAGCAGCCAAGTGGGACAGGGGGGCACTGAAGCTTTCTTT. Protein: CASSQVGQGGTEAFF.

The V and J genes are TRBV28 and TRBJ1-1; D might be TRBD1 (6 bases). Germline V gene lookup returns CDR1 MDHEN and CDR2 SYDVKM. This CDR3 is built from 16 residues. Trimming removed 3 bases from V and 2 bases from J, with 16 bases in between. In nucleotides, the CDR3 is TGTGCCAGCAGTTTTACACCGGGACACCTTAACACTGAAGCTTTCTTT. It is translated as CASSFTPGHLNTEAFF. The variable domain in full, completed from reference TRBV28 and TRBJ1-1, reads DVKVTQSSRYLVKRTGEKVFLECVQDMDHENMFWYRQDPGLGLRLIYFSYDVKMKEKGDIPEGYSVSREKKERFSLILESASTNQTSMYLCASSFTPGHLNTEAFFGQGTRLTVV.

V is TRBV18 and J is TRBJ1-4, with D possibly matching TRBD1 (5 bases). Germline V gene data show CDR1 as KGHSH and CDR2 as LQKENI. V shed 6 bases and J shed 3 bases, with 26 bases lying between them. The CDR3 is 19 residues long. This chain's CDR3 is CASSRSTETVQWANEKLFF. DNA for the CDR3: TGTGCCAGCTCCCGGTCGACAGAAACCGTCCAATGGGCTAATGAAAAACTGTTTTTT. Supplemented by reference TRBV18 and TRBJ1-4, the full variable domain reads NAGVMQNPRHLVRRRGQEARLRCSPMKGHSHVYWYRQLPEEGLKFMVYLQKENIIDESGMPKERFSAEFPKEGPSILRIQQVVRGDSAAYFCASSRSTETVQWANEKLFFGSGTQLSVL.

The rearrangement links TRBV5-1 to TRBJ2-1; D remains unclear. V was trimmed by 4 bases and J by 0 bases, leaving 11 bases between them. The CDR3 is 15 residues long. Germline-derived CDR1 and CDR2 are SGHRS and YFSETQ. The CDR3 nucleotides read TGCGCCAGCAGCATAACGGGCTCCTCCTACAATGAGCAGTTCTTC. Its translation is CASSITGSSYNEQFF.

The rearrangement links TRBV27 to TRBJ1-5; D is unclear. Between the trimmed V and J ends, which lost 1 base and 3 bases, there was a span of 7 bases. Germline CDR1 reads MNHEY; CDR2 reads SMNVEV (reference sequence). This CDR3 spans 14 amino acids. The CDR3 coding sequence is TGTGCCAGCAGTTTATGGAGGTTCAATCAGCCCCAGCATTTT. It codes for CASSLWRFNQPQHF.

This rearrangement joins TRBV27 to TRBJ1-1; D remains unclear. V was trimmed by 5 bases and J by 4 bases, leaving 2 bases between them. The length of the CDR3 is 10 residues. Germline-derived CDR1 and CDR2 are MNHEY and SMNVEV (reference sequence). Written as DNA, the CDR3 is TGTGCCAGCAGTCCCACTGAAGCTTTCTTT. Its translation is CASSPTEAFF.

CDR3 sequence: CASSLSRQSYEQYF. In nucleotides, the CDR3 is TGTGCCAGCAGCTTGTCGAGACAGTCCTACGAGCAGTACTTC. The gene calls are TRBV5-4 and TRBJ2-7; possibly TRBD1 for D (5 bases). Germline-derived CDR1 and CDR2 are SGHNT and YYREEE (reference sequence). The CDR3 has 14 amino acids. V was pared by 1 base and J by 1 base, with 9 bases between. The whole variable domain, filled in from reference TRBV5-4 and TRBJ2-7, reads ETGVTQSPTHLIKTRGQQVTLRCSSQSGHNTVSWYQQALGQGPQFIFQYYREEENGRGNFPPRFSGLQFPNYSSELNVNALELDDSALYLCASSLSRQSYEQYFGPGTRLTVT.